What follows are 7 T cell receptor beta chains derived from one specimen sequenced in a study of blood T cells in healthy people across ages. Then a second PCR, running roughly 7 to 11 cycles, was carried out with a sample-barcoded 5' primer and a J-beta primer mix. TCRdb re-called the 5' RACE reads with MiXCR, one entry per CDR3 protein. This sample yields fewer than 800,000 distinct CDR3 sequences, of which 32% are seen a single time; about 16% belongs to the top ten. Source material: blood. Receptors were obtained from a woman of 80 years or more in good health.

This clonotype showed up just a few times. This may be a read error: a much more frequent sequence differs by one nucleotide. CDR3 DNA sequence: TGTGCCAGCAGAGACTCCGGGACTGGCGGGTATACGCAGTATTTT. It specifies CASRDSGTGGYTQYF. The chain uses TRBV12-3 or TRBV12-4 and TRBJ2-3; TRBD2 might be the D (6 bases). The CDR3 is 15 residues long. Trimming removed 6 bases from V and 7 bases from J, with 20 bases in between.

The CDR3 sequence is CASSYSGWERDEQFF. The DNA for the CDR3 is TGTGCCAGCAGTTACTCGGGCTGGGAACGGGATGAGCAGTTCTTC. The J gene is TRBJ2-1, the V gene TRBV6-2 or TRBV6-3, with D unresolved. Germline CDR1 is MNHEY and CDR2 is SVGEGT. The CDR3 spans 15 residues. The V gene lost 0 bases and the J gene lost 8 bases, with 14 bases spanning the gap.

This clonotype was observed a few times. The CDR3 protein is CASSPTGDSPLHF. The CDR3, as DNA: TGTGCCAGCTCACCAACAGGGGATTCACCCCTCCACTTT. The gene calls are TRBV18 and TRBJ1-6; 7 nucleotides agree with TRBD1. CDR1 and CDR2 from the germline V gene are KGHSH and LQKENI. The CDR3 contains 13 residues. The junction had 0 bases not matched to a gene; V was cut back by 2 bases and J by 8 bases. Full variable domain (remainder filled in from reference TRBV18 and TRBJ1-6): NAGVMQNPRHLVRRRGQEARLRCSPMKGHSHVYWYRQLPEEGLKFMVYLQKENIIDESGMPKERFSAEFPKEGPSILRIQQVVRGDSAAYFCASSPTGDSPLHFGNGTRLTVT.

This clonotype showed up many times. This chain links TRBV29-1 with TRBJ2-3; 12 nucleotides agree with TRBD2. The J segment lost 5 bases and the V segment lost 4 bases, leaving 4 bases of the junction unmatched. The germline gives CDR1 SQVTM, CDR2 ANQGSEA. The CDR3 length is 14 residues. Written as DNA, the CDR3 is TGCAGCGTTGCTAGCGGGGGGGCGGGAGATACGCAGTATTTT. Encoded protein: CSVASGGAGDTQYF.

This clonotype came up many times. CDR3 sequence: CASSFAYEQYF. The CDR3 region has the DNA TGTGCCAGCAGCTTTGCCTACGAGCAGTACTTC. V and J are TRBV12-3 or TRBV12-4 and TRBJ2-7; D unresolved. V gave up 6 bases and J gave up 2 bases, with 5 bases separating them. This CDR3 is 11 amino acids long.

This clonotype occurred many times. The chain joins TRBV7-2 to TRBJ2-5, with TRBD1 as a possible D gene (5 bases). The CDR3 runs to 16 residues. From germline, CDR1 is SGHTA and CDR2 FQGNSA. Trimming shortened V by 1 base and J by 3 bases, and 15 bases separated the two germline ends. Here the CDR3 DNA reads TGTGCCAGCAGCTTAGATCCTGTGGGGCTTAAAGAGACCCAGTACTTC. Its protein product is CASSLDPVGLKETQYF.

This rearrangement joins TRBV29-1 to TRBJ2-3; TRBD2 aligns across 8 bases. CDR1 is SQVTM, CDR2 ANQGSEA, per germline. The CDR3 has 15 amino acids. V gave up 4 bases and J gave up 3 bases; unmatched junction bases: 9. The CDR3 DNA is TGCAGCGTTGTATTCGGACTAGCCGAAACAGATACGCAGTATTTT. Its translation: CSVVFGLAETDTQYF.